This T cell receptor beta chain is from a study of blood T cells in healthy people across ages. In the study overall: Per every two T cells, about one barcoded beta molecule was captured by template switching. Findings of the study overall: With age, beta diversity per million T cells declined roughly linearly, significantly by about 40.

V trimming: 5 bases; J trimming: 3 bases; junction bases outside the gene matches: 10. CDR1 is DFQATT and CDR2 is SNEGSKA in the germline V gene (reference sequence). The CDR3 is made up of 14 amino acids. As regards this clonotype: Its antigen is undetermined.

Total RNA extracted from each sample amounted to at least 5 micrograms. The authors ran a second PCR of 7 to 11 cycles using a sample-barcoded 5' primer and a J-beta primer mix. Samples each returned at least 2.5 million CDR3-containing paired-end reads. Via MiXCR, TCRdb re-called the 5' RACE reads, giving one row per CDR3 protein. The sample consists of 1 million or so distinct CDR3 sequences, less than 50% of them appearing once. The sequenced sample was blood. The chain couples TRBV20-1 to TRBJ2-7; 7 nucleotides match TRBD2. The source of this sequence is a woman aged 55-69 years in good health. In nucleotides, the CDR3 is TGCAGTGCTTATTCCCCGGGGAGGGTCTACGAGCAGTACTTC. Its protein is CSAYSPGRVYEQYF.